The table lists the clone carrying this TCR beta chain with a few counts. Its antigen is as yet unknown. The CDR3 totals 14 residues. The germline CDR1 and CDR2 sequences are DFQATT and SNEGSKA (reference sequence). Trimming left V 6 bases short and J 0 bases short, with 14 bases between. The data were obtained in a study of post-analysis software for immune sequencing data. General study points: Compared with controls, patients had more of roughly five TRBV segments, including TRBV5-6, TRBV5-1 and TRBV20-1.

Carried by the TCR beta cDNA libraries were unique molecular identifiers. MiXCR, run by TCRdb on the PCR reads, gives a single entry per CDR3 protein. The table includes 380,000 or so distinct CDR3 sequences, around 37% detected once. The receptor was derived from a girl aged 10-17 years with multiple sclerosis. Sequencing was performed on blood. The chain combines TRBV20-1 with TRBJ2-5, with D perhaps TRBD2 (6 bases). CDR3 bases: TGCAGTGCCAACCTCCGGGACTACCAAGAGACCCAGTACTTC. Translation: CSANLRDYQETQYF.